Each of the 21 T cell receptor beta chains below was sequenced from the same sample in a study of regulatory T cells in long-lasting Graves disease. Time point here: newly diagnosed GD, antithyroid drugs for less than 3 months. PBMC-derived RNA was used for the TCR library. Through Arm-PCR of CDR3 regions and iRepertoire HTBI primers, TCR beta libraries were built. TCRdb fed the multiplex PCR reads into MiXCR, producing one record per CDR3 protein. The table has just over 600,000 distinct CDR3 sequences, roughly 15% seen once. The same data also contributed to another study, on T cells in Graves' hyperthyroidism and ophthalmopathy.

Sequencing used peripheral blood mononuclear cells (PBMCs), obtained at new diagnosis, from a patient treated with antithyroid drugs. The receptors derive from a woman aged 25 to 39 with Graves disease.

In this sample, this clonotype turned up a few times. This chain joins TRBV20-1 and TRBJ1-2, with 7 positions matching TRBD1. The trim removed 6 bases at V and 5 bases at J, leaving 9 bases unmatched. Germline CDR1 DFQATT, CDR2 SNEGSKA (reference sequence). CDR3 length: 13 amino acids. CDR3 in DNA: TGCAGTGCAACCGGGACAGCAGTATATGGCTACACCTTC. Its protein product is CSATGTAVYGYTF.

This chain links TRBV18 with TRBJ2-5; D remains unclear. Looked up from germline, CDR1 is KGHSH and CDR2 is LQKENI. Trimming left V 1 base short and J 5 bases short, with 8 bases between. The CDR3 contains 13 residues. The CDR3 sequence is CASSPHTAETQYF. CDR3 nucleotides: TGTGCCAGCTCACCACACACCGCCGAGACCCAGTACTTC.

This chain uses TRBV7-9 with TRBJ1-4; 9 bases line up with TRBD1. This CDR3 is 15 amino acids long. Trimming took 5 bases from V and 8 from J; bases not matched to a gene: 9. Germline values: CDR1 SEHNR, CDR2 FQNEAQ (reference sequence). CDR3 amino acids: CASSEQGAEREKLFF. CDR3 bases: TGTGCCAGCAGCGAACAGGGGGCGGAACGCGAAAAACTGTTTTTT.

This clonotype was seen only a few times. The rearrangement links TRBV6-1 to TRBJ1-6; D not certain. The CDR3 is 13 amino acids. Germline V gene data show CDR1 as MNHNS and CDR2 as SASEGT. V lost 2 bases and J 10 bases, leaving 9 bases between the germline ends. The CDR3 protein is CASSEYKGSPLHF. The CDR3 coding sequence is TGTGCCAGCAGTGAATATAAGGGCTCACCCCTCCACTTT.

The chain employs TRBV19 and TRBJ1-5; D unclear. Germline V gene sequence: CDR1 LNHDA, CDR2 SQIVND (reference sequence). Trimming left V 8 bases short and J 3 bases short, with 8 bases between. This CDR3 region has 12 residues. CDR3: CASARANQPQHF. In nucleotides, the CDR3 is TGTGCCAGTGCCAGAGCCAATCAGCCCCAGCATTTT.

Notes on this clonotype: This clone may be a read error of a much larger clone one base away. V usage is TRBV6-1 and J usage is TRBJ1-1; TRBD1 is a possible D gene (5 bases). Trimming took 6 bases from V and 4 from J, leaving 15 bases between them. Germline values: CDR1 MNHNS, CDR2 SASEGT. CDR3 length: 14 amino acids. The CDR3 DNA sequence: TGTGCCAGCAGGGAGGGAGACAGAAGCACTGAAGCTTTCTTT. Amino acids: CASREGDRSTEAFF.

This clonotype was seen at least ten times. The V call is TRBV11-2, the J call TRBJ2-3; 8 bases fit TRBD1. V was clipped by 5 bases and J by 5 bases; unmatched bases: 6. Germline V CDR1 and CDR2: SGHAT, FQNNGV. This CDR3 comprises 14 residues. The CDR3: CASSPQGAGDTQYF. CDR3 sequence (DNA): TGTGCCAGCAGCCCCCAGGGGGCGGGAGATACGCAGTATTTT.

This clonotype has a count of ten or more. V gene TRBV30 combines with J gene TRBJ2-1; 9 bases line up with TRBD2. This CDR3 spans 14 amino acids. The germline CDR1 and CDR2 sequences are GTSNPN and SVGIG (reference sequence). Losses at the gene ends were 5 bases for V and 5 bases for J; bases not matched to a gene: 7. For the CDR3, the DNA is TGTGCCTGGGATACAGGACTAGCGAACAATGAGCAGTTCTTC. Its translation: CAWDTGLANNEQFF.

This clonotype was counted many times. This chain joins TRBV11-2 and TRBJ2-2; unclear D gene. CDR1 SGHAT and CDR2 FQNNGV come from the germline V gene. The ends were cut back, 4 bases at V and 1 base at J, with 7 bases in the middle. The CDR3 has 14 residues. The CDR3 nucleotides read TGTGCCAGCAGCTCCAACAAGAACACCGGGGAGCTGTTTTTT. It encodes CASSSNKNTGELFF.

This clonotype was counted at least ten times. V usage is TRBV7-9 and J usage is TRBJ2-5, with no clear D. Germline V lookup: CDR1 SEHNR, CDR2 FQNEAQ (reference sequence). The V end was cut by 5 bases, the J end by 3 bases, with 16 bases between. The CDR3 is 15 amino acids. The CDR3 region is CASSLVGYGEETQYF. In nucleotides, the CDR3 is TGTGCCAGCAGCCTAGTGGGGTACGGAGAAGAGACCCAGTACTTC.

The CDR3: CASPPGEEAFF. In nucleotides, the CDR3 is TGTGCCAGCCCCCCGGGGGAAGAAGCTTTCTTT. This chain uses TRBV18 with TRBJ1-1, with D possibly matching TRBD1 (5 bases). Trimming removed 8 bases from V and 8 bases from J, with 12 bases in between. This CDR3 contains 11 residues. Germline V CDR1 and CDR2: KGHSH, LQKENI.

The chain carries TRBV6-1 and TRBJ2-3; D not resolved. TRBJ2-1 explains the end of the DNA better; the J call may be wrong. The CDR3 sequence is 13 residues long. Germline values: CDR1 MNHNS, CDR2 SASEGT. In DNA form, the CDR3 reads TGTGCCAGCAGTGATTCTCCGGGCCTGCCGCAGTTCTTC. Protein sequence: CASSDSPGLPQFF.

This clonotype was seen at least ten times. The rearrangement links TRBV9 to TRBJ2-1, with 8 bases identical to TRBD1. Losses at the gene ends were 4 bases for V and 0 bases for J; bases not matched to a gene: 6. Germline V gene data show CDR1 as SGDLS and CDR2 as YYNGEE. CDR3 length: 16 residues. The CDR3 DNA is TGTGCCAGCAGCCCGACAGGGGACAGCTCCTACAATGAGCAGTTCTTC. This sequence encodes CASSPTGDSSYNEQFF.

This clonotype was found a few times. V is TRBV6-5 and J is TRBJ2-3; D is possibly TRBD2 (5 bases). Germline V gene lookup returns CDR1 MNHEY and CDR2 SVGAGI. V lost 4 bases and J lost 2, with 13 bases in between. The CDR3 is 15 residues long. CDR3 region: CASSFLAANTDTQYF. CDR3 DNA: TGTGCCAGCAGTTTTCTAGCAGCAAACACAGATACGCAGTATTTT.

The table lists this clonotype with many counts. This chain connects TRBV29-1 to TRBJ2-3, with 10 positions matching TRBD2. The CDR3 contains 15 residues. J lost 2 bases, V lost 4 bases, and 6 bases had no gene match. Per germline, CDR1 SQVTM and CDR2 ANQGSEA. DNA of the CDR3: TGCAGCGTTGGCCGCCTAGCGGGGGCCACAGATACGCAGTATTTT. It specifies CSVGRLAGATDTQYF.

This rearrangement joins TRBV6-2 or TRBV6-3 to TRBJ2-4; D gene uncertain. V was shortened by 6 bases and J by 5 bases, with 20 bases between the two germline ends. The germline V gene encodes CDR1 MNHEY and CDR2 SVGEGT. There are 16 residues in the CDR3. DNA for the CDR3: TGTGCCAGCAGGTTTAGAGTAAGGCCTTACCAAAACATTCAGTACTTC. Protein: CASRFRVRPYQNIQYF.

The chain recombines TRBV12-3 or TRBV12-4 with TRBJ1-5; possible D gene TRBD1, 6 bases. Trimming took 6 bases from V and 1 from J, leaving 13 bases between them. CDR3 length: 15 amino acids. The DNA of the CDR3 is TGTGCCAGCAGGGTGACAGGTCTCAGCAATCAGCCCCAGCATTTT. Its protein product is CASRVTGLSNQPQHF.

This clonotype was detected many times. This chain links TRBV12-3 or TRBV12-4 with TRBJ1-2; TRBD1 matches at 10 bases. The CDR3 is 16 residues long. The J segment lost 2 bases and the V segment lost 5 bases, leaving 8 bases of the junction unmatched. The CDR3 sequence: CASSRTTGGENYGYTF. The DNA for the CDR3 is TGTGCCAGCAGTCGGACGACAGGGGGCGAGAACTATGGCTACACCTTC.

This rearrangement joins TRBV20-1 to TRBJ2-7; TRBD2 might be the D (6 bases). There are 16 residues in the CDR3. The germline V gene encodes CDR1 DFQATT and CDR2 SNEGSKA (reference sequence). V lost 5 bases and J 7 bases, leaving 27 bases between the germline ends. Here the CDR3 reads CSAGKFLARKGGEQYF. CDR3 bases: TGCAGTGCTGGGAAATTCCTAGCGAGAAAAGGTGGTGAGCAGTACTTC.

This clonotype was recorded many times. The CDR3 DNA is TGTGCCAGCAGCGCCAGCAGGGGAGGGAGAAAACTGTTTTTT. This codes for CASSASRGGRKLFF. The V call is TRBV11-2, the J call TRBJ1-4; possibly TRBD1 for D (6 bases). The germline gives CDR1 SGHAT, CDR2 FQNNGV. The ends were cut back, 5 bases at V and 10 bases at J, with 17 bases in the middle. The length of the CDR3 is 14 residues.

The chain couples TRBV9 to TRBJ2-2; D possibly corresponds to TRBD1 (6 bases). Trimming removed 3 bases at V and 6 bases at J, with 15 bases between. The germline V gene has CDR1 SGDLS and CDR2 YYNGEE. The CDR3 extends over 15 amino acids. In DNA form, the CDR3 reads TGTGCCAGCAGCGCCCAACATGCAGGGGCCGGGGAGCTGTTTTTT. This sequence encodes CASSAQHAGAGELFF.